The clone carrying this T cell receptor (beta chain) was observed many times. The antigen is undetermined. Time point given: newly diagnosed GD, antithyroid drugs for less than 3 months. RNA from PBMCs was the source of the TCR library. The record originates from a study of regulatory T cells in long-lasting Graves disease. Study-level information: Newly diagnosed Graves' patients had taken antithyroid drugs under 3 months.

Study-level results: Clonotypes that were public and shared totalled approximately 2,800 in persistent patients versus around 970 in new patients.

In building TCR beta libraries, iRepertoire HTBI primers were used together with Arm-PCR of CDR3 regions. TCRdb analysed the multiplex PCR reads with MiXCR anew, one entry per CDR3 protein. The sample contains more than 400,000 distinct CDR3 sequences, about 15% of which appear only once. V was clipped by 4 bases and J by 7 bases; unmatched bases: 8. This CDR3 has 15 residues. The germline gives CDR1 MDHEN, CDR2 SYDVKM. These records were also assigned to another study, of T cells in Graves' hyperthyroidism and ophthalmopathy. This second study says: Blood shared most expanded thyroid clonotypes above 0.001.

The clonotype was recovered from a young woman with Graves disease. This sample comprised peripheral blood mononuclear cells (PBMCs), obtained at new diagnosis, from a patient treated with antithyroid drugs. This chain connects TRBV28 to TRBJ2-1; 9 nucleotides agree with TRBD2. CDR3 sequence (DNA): TGTGCCAGCAGTTACGCTAGCGGGAAGGAGAATGAGCAGTTCTTC. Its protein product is CASSYASGKENEQFF.